The 20 T cell receptor beta chains listed next were all sequenced from one sample in a study of cytomegalovirus exposure and HLA in healthy donors. Primers: 60 Vbeta forward and 13 Jbeta reverse. Some clones are missing from TCRdb's copy, which holds only in-frame ones; the method was immunoSEQ multiplex PCR. The data contain about 120,000 clones, approximately 72% of them singletons. The specimen was PBMCs. These receptors all come from a man between 60 and 75 years old in good health and CMV-seropositive.

This clone came up once. V is TRBV5-1 and J is TRBJ2-7; 12 positions agree with TRBD2. The CDR3 is 18 amino acids. Germline CDR1 is SGHRS and CDR2 is YFSETQ. J was trimmed by 2 bases and V by 5 bases; bases with no gene match: 14. The CDR3 region is CASRRDPGTSGWAYEQYF. In DNA, the CDR3 is TGCGCCAGCAGGAGAGACCCCGGGACTAGCGGGTGGGCCTACGAGCAGTACTTC.

The chain uses TRBV4-2 and TRBJ2-1, with D possibly being TRBD1 (6 bases). CDR1 LGHNA and CDR2 YNFKEQ come from the germline V gene. There are 13 residues in the CDR3. The V gene lost 0 bases and the J gene lost 13 bases, with 13 bases spanning the gap. DNA for the CDR3: TGTGCCAGCAGCCAAGATCCAAACAGGGACCAGTTCTTC. Protein sequence: CASSQDPNRDQFF.

This clone has only a few counts. The rearrangement joins TRBV12-5 to TRBJ1-2; 7 nucleotides match TRBD1. This CDR3 has 19 residues. The V gene's germline CDR1 is LGHNT and CDR2 FRNRAP. V lost 8 bases, J lost 2 bases, and 23 bases stayed unmatched. The CDR3 DNA reads as TGTGCTAGTTCCGGACGGGGCCCCGACAGGGCGTCCCTAAACTATGGCTACACCTTC. It encodes CASSGRGPDRASLNYGYTF.

This clone was observed a single time. This sequence joins TRBV4-1 and TRBJ1-2; maybe TRBD1 (6 bases). Trimming stripped 0 bases from V and 4 bases from J, with 12 bases between. The germline V gene encodes CDR1 MGHRA and CDR2 YSYEKL. CDR3 length: 15 amino acids. The CDR3 spells CASSQEPGRGYGYTF. The CDR3 bases are TGCGCCAGCAGCCAAGAACCGGGCAGGGGCTATGGCTACACCTTC.

This clone was seen only a few times. A read error may produce the germline difference seen at one junction end. The gene calls are TRBV28 and TRBJ2-7; 16 bases line up with TRBD2. The germline CDR1 and CDR2 sequences are MDHEN and SYDVKM. The CDR3 extends over 18 amino acids. The CDR3: CASSSGGLAGGASYGQYF. CDR3 nucleotide sequence: TGTGCCAGCAGTTCAGGGGGACTAGCGGGAGGGGCTTCCTACGGGCAGTACTTC.

The V call is TRBV6-4, the J call TRBJ2-1; 9 bases line up with TRBD1. Germline lookup yields CDR1 MRHNA and CDR2 SNTAGT. This CDR3 is built from 15 residues. V gave up 2 bases and J gave up 8 bases; unmatched junction bases: 7. This chain's CDR3 is CASSDQGQGGYEQFF. In DNA, the CDR3 is TGTGCCAGCAGTGACCAGGGACAGGGAGGTTATGAGCAGTTCTTC.

To note about this clone: Additional DNA sequences in this sample encode the identical CDR3. The chain uses TRBV5-1 and TRBJ2-3; 12 bases match TRBD2. V lost 0 bases to trimming and J lost 4 bases; unmatched junction nucleotides: 0. The CDR3 has 15 amino acids. CDR1 is SGHRS, CDR2 YFSETQ, per germline. CDR3 protein: CASSLGLAGADTQYF. The CDR3 DNA sequence: TGCGCCAGCAGCTTGGGACTAGCGGGAGCAGATACGCAGTATTTT.

This chain links TRBV5-1 with TRBJ1-4, with TRBD1 matching over 8 bases. Trimming removed 4 bases from V and 4 bases from J; junction bases left unmatched: 9. Germline V gene lookup returns CDR1 SGHRS and CDR2 YFSETQ. This CDR3 region has 16 residues. The DNA of the CDR3 is TGCGCCAGCAGCCCGGCAGGGGGCTACTATAATGAAAAACTGTTTTTT. Its translation: CASSPAGGYYNEKLFF.

V gene TRBV7-3 combines with J gene TRBJ2-3; D might be TRBD2 (6 bases). V dropped 5 bases and J dropped 2 bases, with 17 bases sitting between them. Germline V lookup: CDR1 SGHTA, CDR2 FQGTGA. The CDR3 loop spans 16 amino acids. The CDR3 region has the DNA TGTGCCAGCAGCCTCCAGGGCGGGGAGTTCACAGATACGCAGTATTTT. This translates into CASSLQGGEFTDTQYF.

There are a few counts of this clone. The chain employs TRBV2 and TRBJ2-7; a weak D match, TRBD2 (5 bases). Trimming took 4 bases from V and 0 from J, leaving 10 bases between them. The CDR3 covers 14 residues. Germline assignment: CDR1 SNHLY and CDR2 FYNNEI. For the CDR3, the DNA is TGTGCCAGCAGTGTACGAGCGGACTCCTACGAGCAGTACTTC. Its protein is CASSVRADSYEQYF.

This clone was detected only a few times. The chain links TRBV5-1 to TRBJ1-4, with TRBD1 matching 10 bases. Germline-derived CDR1 and CDR2 are SGHRS and YFSETQ. The CDR3 runs to 15 residues. V was pared by 5 bases and J by 5 bases, with 6 bases of the junction left unmatched. The CDR3 DNA sequence: TGCGCCAGCAGACACCCGGGACAGGGGAATGAAAAACTGTTTTTT. Translated, it gives CASRHPGQGNEKLFF.

The genes are TRBV6-1 and TRBJ2-7; 7 bases are a match to TRBD1. The CDR3 totals 14 residues. Germline V gene data show CDR1 as MNHNS and CDR2 as SASEGT. Trimming at V came to 7 bases and at J to 2 bases, leaving 8 bases not matched to a gene. CDR3 coding DNA: TGTGCCAGCACGGCAGGGGGTAGACCCTACGAGCAGTACTTC. Translation: CASTAGGRPYEQYF.

The chain links TRBV18 to TRBJ1-3, with D possibly TRBD1 on 5 matching bases. Germline CDR1 is KGHSH and CDR2 is LQKENI. Trimming took off 2 bases at V and 8 bases at J, with 16 bases between the two ends. This CDR3 has 15 residues. CDR3: CASSPSGGGGYTIYF. The CDR3 DNA is TGTGCCAGCTCACCAAGCGGGGGAGGAGGATACACCATATATTTT.

CDR3 region: CASSPGTGGRETQYF. The CDR3 coding sequence is TGTGCCAGCTCACCCGGGACAGGGGGCCGAGAGACCCAGTACTTC. The rearrangement links TRBV18 to TRBJ2-5, with 12 bases that match TRBD1. After removal of 3 bases from V and 4 bases from J, the junction contained 3 bases not matched to a gene. The CDR3 is 15 residues long. Per the germline V gene, CDR1 is KGHSH and CDR2 is LQKENI.

The J gene is TRBJ2-1, the V gene TRBV27, with 7 nucleotides matching TRBD2. V trimming: 7 bases; J trimming: 9 bases; junction bases outside the gene matches: 6. This CDR3 has 12 amino acids. In germline, CDR1 is MNHEY, CDR2 SMNVEV (reference sequence). CDR3 bases: TGTGCCAGCAACCCCTGGGGGGGTGAGCAGTTCTTC. Amino acid sequence: CASNPWGGEQFF.

This clone is a singleton in its sample. The V call is TRBV27, the J call TRBJ2-5; TRBD1 matches at 7 bases. The CDR3 loop spans 14 amino acids. Germline V gene data show CDR1 as MNHEY and CDR2 as SMNVEV (reference sequence). After removal of 4 bases from V and 5 bases from J, the junction contained 7 bases not matched to a gene. The CDR3: CASSSPIRGETQYF. The CDR3 DNA reads as TGTGCCAGCAGTTCTCCCATCAGGGGGGAGACCCAGTACTTC.

This rearrangement joins TRBV21-1 to TRBJ1-2; the tabulated D call, TRBD1, remains unverified against the DNA. TRBV21-1 is deemed a pseudogene. The CDR3 spans 14 residues. This chain's CDR3 is CASSSGRANYGYTF. The CDR3 nucleotides are TGTGCCAGCAGCTCCGGCAGGGCGAACTATGGCTACACCTTC.

V and J are TRBV6-4 and TRBJ2-1; TRBD1 might be the D (5 bases). Trimming cost V 2 bases and J 0 bases, with 14 bases left between them. Germline lookup yields CDR1 MRHNA and CDR2 SNTAGT. CDR3 length: 17 amino acids. CDR3 coding DNA: TGTGCCAGCAGTGACACTGTTCGCCAGGGCTCCTACAATGAGCAGTTCTTC. Amino acid sequence: CASSDTVRQGSYNEQFF.

The sample holds a few counts of this clone. This chain joins TRBV19 and TRBJ1-2, with unresolved D. Per germline, CDR1 LNHDA and CDR2 SQIVND (reference sequence). The CDR3 covers 15 residues. The V gene lost 4 bases and the J gene lost 4 bases, with 16 bases spanning the gap. The CDR3 DNA is TGTGCCAGTAGTAGGTCCCAGATCCCGGGCTATGGCTACACCTTC. As protein: CASSRSQIPGYGYTF. Full variable domain (outside the CDR3, taken from reference TRBV19 and TRBJ1-2): DGGITQSPKYLFRKEGQNVTLSCEQNLNHDAMYWYRQDPGQGLRLIYYSQIVNDFQKGDIAEGYSVSREKKESFPLTVTSAQKNPTAFYLCASSRSQIPGYGYTFGSGTRLTVV.

V gene TRBV7-8 combines with J gene TRBJ2-5; TRBD1 might be the D (6 bases). The CDR3 loop spans 14 amino acids. Germline loops: CDR1 SGHVS, CDR2 FQNEAQ. V was pared by 0 bases and J by 4 bases, with 9 bases between. Here the CDR3 DNA reads TGTGCCAGCAGCTTAGCCAGCAGGGGAGAGACCCAGTACTTC. Its translation: CASSLASRGETQYF.